The next 32 T cell receptor beta chains were all read from a single sample in a study of cytomegalovirus exposure and HLA in healthy donors. PCR was performed using 60 Vbeta and 13 Jbeta primers. Clones were sequenced by immunoSEQ multiplex PCR, and TCRdb holds only the in-frame ones, with some missing. The data contain about 92,000 clones, around 85% of them singletons. The source material was PBMCs. The receptors stem from a girl under 10 years old in good health and CMV-seropositive.

This clone was found a few times. CDR3 loop: CASTRRESADTQYF. DNA of the CDR3: TGTGCCAGCACGAGGCGGGAGAGCGCAGATACGCAGTATTTT. This sequence joins TRBV6-6 and TRBJ2-3; 7 bases align to TRBD2. In germline, CDR1 is MNHNY, CDR2 SVGAGI (reference sequence). Germline trimming cut 7 bases from V and 4 bases from J; bases unmatched to any gene: 8. The CDR3 sequence is 14 residues long.

The chain links TRBV14 to TRBJ2-3; D perhaps matches TRBD2 (6 bases). The CDR3 sequence is 16 residues long. Trimming took off 2 bases at V and 0 bases at J, with 12 bases between the two ends. Germline values: CDR1 SGHDN, CDR2 FVKESK. CDR3 DNA: TGTGCCAGCAGCCAATCCGGCGGGGCCAGCACAGATACGCAGTATTTT. It translates to CASSQSGGASTDTQYF.

V usage is TRBV28 and J usage is TRBJ2-6, with a tentative D call TRBD2 (5 bases). Looked up from germline, CDR1 is MDHEN and CDR2 is SYDVKM. The CDR3 loop spans 20 amino acids. Trimming took 5 bases from V and 0 from J, leaving 23 bases between them. The chain's CDR3 is CASSMEWGLEASSGANVLTF. CDR3 DNA: TGTGCCAGCAGTATGGAGTGGGGATTGGAGGCAAGCTCTGGGGCCAACGTCCTGACTTTC. Supplemented by reference TRBV28 and TRBJ2-6, the full variable domain reads DVKVTQSSRYLVKRTGEKVFLECVQDMDHENMFWYRQDPGLGLRLIYFSYDVKMKEKGDIPEGYSVSREKKERFSLILESASTNQTSMYLCASSMEWGLEASSGANVLTFGAGSRLTVL.

This chain connects TRBV30 to TRBJ1-3; the D gene is possibly TRBD1 (5 bases). The CDR3 sequence is 10 residues long. Germline V lookup: CDR1 GTSNPN, CDR2 SVGIG (reference sequence). The V and J ends lost 5 bases and 8 bases respectively, with 7 bases between them. CDR3 sequence: CAWGGYTIYF. The CDR3 DNA reads TGTGCCTGGGGGGGGTACACCATATATTTT.

The chain has TRBV30 and TRBJ2-7; 10 bases are shared with TRBD1. J gave up 2 bases and V 3 bases, and 7 bases lay outside the gene matches. The CDR3 contains 15 residues. The V gene's germline CDR1 is GTSNPN and CDR2 SVGIG (reference sequence). The CDR3 DNA is TGTGCCTGGAGGAAACCGGGACAGGGGACCTACGAGCAGTACTTC. Residues: CAWRKPGQGTYEQYF.

CDR3 amino acids: CASSLEAAAFGANVLTF. For the CDR3, the DNA is TGCGCCAGCAGCTTGGAAGCGGCGGCCTTCGGGGCCAACGTCCTGACTTTC. The chain links TRBV5-1 to TRBJ2-6, with TRBD2 as a possible D gene (5 bases). CDR1 and CDR2 (germline): SGHRS, YFSETQ. The CDR3 sequence is 17 residues long. Between the trimmed V and J ends, which lost 0 bases and 4 bases, there was a span of 14 bases.

V gene TRBV5-1 combines with J gene TRBJ1-4; the D gene is possibly TRBD1 (6 bases). The CDR3 consists of 16 residues. Germline CDR1 reads SGHRS; CDR2 reads YFSETQ. V was trimmed by 3 bases and J by 8 bases, leaving 20 bases between them. CDR3 sequence reads: CASSSLGGHWVEKLFF. CDR3 nucleotide sequence: TGCGCCAGCAGCTCCCTTGGGGGCCACTGGGTCGAAAAACTGTTTTTT.

The rearrangement joins TRBV30 to TRBJ2-7; TRBD2 matches 8 bases. CDR1 is GTSNPN, CDR2 SVGIG, per germline (reference sequence). V was pared by 0 bases and J by 2 bases, with 9 bases of the junction left unmatched. The CDR3 loop spans 16 amino acids. CDR3 sequence: CAWSVSRSGRTYEQYF. The CDR3 nucleotides read TGTGCCTGGAGTGTATCAAGGAGCGGGAGAACCTACGAGCAGTACTTC.

CDR3 loop: CASSTGHGMNTEAFF. The CDR3 nucleotides are TGTGCCAGTAGCACCGGACACGGAATGAACACTGAAGCTTTCTTT. This chain joins TRBV19 and TRBJ1-1, with D possibly TRBD1 on 5 matching bases. V shed 6 bases and J shed 0 bases, with 14 bases lying between them. CDR3 length equals 15 residues. Germline loops: CDR1 LNHDA, CDR2 SQIVND (reference sequence).

The CDR3 spells CAISESGTSGNEQFF. The CDR3 coding sequence is TGTGCCATCAGTGAGTCCGGGACTAGCGGCAATGAGCAGTTCTTC. This rearrangement joins TRBV10-3 to TRBJ2-1; 11 nucleotides agree with TRBD2. Per the germline V gene, CDR1 is ENHRY and CDR2 is SYGVKD. The CDR3 totals 15 residues. Germline trimming cut 0 bases from V and 6 bases from J; bases unmatched to any gene: 1.

The chain joins TRBV28 to TRBJ1-2; 8 positions match TRBD1. The CDR3 is 14 amino acids. Germline loops: CDR1 MDHEN, CDR2 SYDVKM. The J segment lost 4 bases and the V segment lost 6 bases, leaving 7 bases of the junction unmatched. CDR3 loop: CASSYGQGSYGYTF. CDR3 DNA: TGTGCCAGCAGCTATGGACAGGGCAGCTATGGCTACACCTTC.

The rearrangement joins TRBV28 to TRBJ2-7, with 8 bases lining up with TRBD1. Germline-derived CDR1 and CDR2 are MDHEN and SYDVKM. The CDR3 is made up of 16 amino acids. Germline trimming cut 2 bases from V and 0 bases from J; bases unmatched to any gene: 6. CDR3 sequence reads: CASSLAGQVSSYEQYF. As DNA, the CDR3 is TGTGCCAGCAGTTTAGCGGGACAGGTTAGCTCCTACGAGCAGTACTTC.

V usage is TRBV6-5 and J usage is TRBJ2-5; D remains unclear. Trimming took 5 bases from V and 0 from J, leaving 10 bases between them. In germline, CDR1 is MNHEY, CDR2 SVGAGI. The CDR3 loop spans 14 amino acids. CDR3 DNA sequence: TGTGCCAGCAGTCACAGACACCACCAAGAGACCCAGTACTTC. Protein: CASSHRHHQETQYF.

This clone showed up just once. The CDR3 loop is CATSRDLVTRGYEQYF. CDR3 nucleotide sequence: TGTGCCACCAGCAGAGATCTTGTGACAAGGGGGTACGAGCAGTACTTC. J is TRBJ2-7 and V is TRBV15; D may be TRBD1 (6 bases). The CDR3 is made up of 16 amino acids. The ends were cut back, 0 bases at V and 4 bases at J, with 16 bases in the middle. CDR1 LNHNV and CDR2 YYDKDF come from the germline V gene (reference sequence).

The chain couples TRBV6-1 to TRBJ1-1; D is undetermined. The germline V gene encodes CDR1 MNHNS and CDR2 SASEGT. V shed 6 bases and J shed 0 bases, with 5 bases lying between them. The CDR3 length is 12 residues. CDR3 sequence: CASRSMNTEAFF. The CDR3 DNA reads TGTGCCAGCAGATCTATGAACACTGAAGCTTTCTTT.

The chain combines TRBV29-1 with TRBJ1-1; no clear D gene. Germline V gene sequence: CDR1 SQVTM, CDR2 ANQGSEA. CDR3 length: 14 amino acids. The ends were cut back, 4 bases at V and 1 base at J, with 13 bases in the middle. CDR3: CSVVNRESNTEAFF. CDR3 coding DNA: TGCAGCGTTGTTAACCGAGAATCGAACACTGAAGCTTTCTTT.

The chain has TRBV19 and TRBJ2-5; TRBD2 matches at 8 bases. CDR1 LNHDA and CDR2 SQIVND come from the germline V gene (reference sequence). V shed 4 bases, J shed 4 bases, and the junction held 8 bases outside the gene matches. The CDR3 runs to 15 residues. CDR3 amino acids: CASSSQREFVETQYF. CDR3 coding DNA: TGTGCCAGTAGTAGTCAGCGGGAGTTCGTAGAGACCCAGTACTTC.

The chain recombines TRBV6-5 with TRBJ1-5; 10 bases fit TRBD1. The J segment lost 5 bases and the V segment lost 4 bases, leaving 5 bases of the junction unmatched. CDR1 is MNHEY and CDR2 is SVGAGI in the germline V gene. CDR3 length: 15 amino acids. DNA for the CDR3: TGTGCCAGCAGTTTACGAGGACAGGGGGATCAGCCCCAGCATTTT. This codes for CASSLRGQGDQPQHF.

This chain links TRBV6-6 with TRBJ1-2, with D possibly being TRBD1 (5 bases). V shed 7 bases and J shed 3 bases, with 15 bases lying between them. Germline CDR1 and CDR2: MNHNY and SVGAGI (reference sequence). CDR3 length: 14 amino acids. The CDR3 nucleotides are TGTGCCAGCAACACCGCGGGGGGTTACTATGGCTACACCTTC. The encoded protein is CASNTAGGYYGYTF.

The rearrangement links TRBV25-1 to TRBJ1-5, with D tentatively TRBD1 (5 bases). V was trimmed by 2 bases and J by 6 bases, leaving 5 bases between them. Germline V CDR1 and CDR2: MGHDK, SYGVNS. CDR3 size: 12 residues. The chain's CDR3 is CASSERGQPQHF. In DNA form, the CDR3 reads TGTGCCAGCAGTGAAAGGGGTCAGCCCCAGCATTTT.

This clone appeared a single time. This chain uses TRBV28 with TRBJ1-1; 8 bases agree with TRBD1. The germline V gene encodes CDR1 MDHEN and CDR2 SYDVKM. CDR3 length: 17 residues. V lost 0 bases, J lost 0 bases, and 6 bases stayed unmatched. In DNA, the CDR3 is TGTGCCAGCAGTTTATGGAGGACAGGGACTTTGAACACTGAAGCTTTCTTT. This sequence encodes CASSLWRTGTLNTEAFF. Full variable domain (missing parts from reference TRBV28 and TRBJ1-1): DVKVTQSSRYLVKRTGEKVFLECVQDMDHENMFWYRQDPGLGLRLIYFSYDVKMKEKGDIPEGYSVSREKKERFSLILESASTNQTSMYLCASSLWRTGTLNTEAFFGQGTRLTVV.

The rearrangement uses TRBV25-1 and TRBJ2-5; D perhaps matches TRBD1 (6 bases). The CDR3 is 13 residues long. CDR1 MGHDK and CDR2 SYGVNS come from the germline V gene. The germline V and J ends were trimmed by 5 bases and 3 bases, with 10 bases remaining between them. CDR3 in amino acids: CASSPRDKETQYF. In DNA form, the CDR3 reads TGTGCCAGCAGTCCCCGGGACAAAGAGACCCAGTACTTC.

V gene TRBV5-4 combines with J gene TRBJ1-2; D is ambiguous. The V gene lost 4 bases and the J gene lost 0 bases, with 7 bases spanning the gap. The CDR3 sequence is 13 residues long. The germline gives CDR1 SGHNT, CDR2 YYREEE (reference sequence). This CDR3 is CASSPYSNYGYTF. The CDR3 DNA follows: TGTGCCAGCAGCCCTTACTCTAACTATGGCTACACCTTC.

The gene calls are TRBV5-1 and TRBJ1-2; D call uncertain. V lost 3 bases and J lost 4, with 16 bases in between. The germline gives CDR1 SGHRS, CDR2 YFSETQ. The CDR3 runs to 15 residues. The CDR3 coding sequence is TGCGCCAGCAGCTCGGATCGGTGGCCAGGCTATGGCTACACCTTC. Residues: CASSSDRWPGYGYTF.

The gene calls are TRBV5-1 and TRBJ2-1; TRBD2 matches at 10 bases. The CDR3 runs to 17 residues. Germline V gene sequence: CDR1 SGHRS, CDR2 YFSETQ. Trimming removed 1 base from V and 5 bases from J; junction bases left unmatched: 9. CDR3 sequence: CASSLILLAGIDNEQFF. For the CDR3, the DNA is TGCGCCAGCAGCTTGATTTTACTAGCGGGAATCGACAATGAGCAGTTCTTC.

The chain is built from TRBV30 and TRBJ1-5, with a tentative D call TRBD1 (6 bases). Between the trimmed V and J ends, which lost 4 bases and 6 bases, there was a span of 13 bases. Per germline, CDR1 GTSNPN and CDR2 SVGIG (reference sequence). The CDR3 spans 13 residues. DNA of the CDR3: TGTGCCTGGAAACAGGGAGAGGCTCAGCCCCAGCATTTT. Translation: CAWKQGEAQPQHF.

J is TRBJ1-1 and V is TRBV28; D is uncertain. There are 11 residues in the CDR3. Trimming pared 6 bases from V and 3 bases from J, leaving 5 bases between. Germline CDR1 and CDR2: MDHEN and SYDVKM. CDR3 protein: CASSDYTEAFF. CDR3 nucleotide sequence: TGTGCCAGCAGCGACTACACTGAAGCTTTCTTT.

The V gene is TRBV27, the J gene TRBJ2-7; possible D gene TRBD2, 6 bases. Trimming shortened V by 7 bases and J by 5 bases, and 15 bases separated the two germline ends. The CDR3 is 13 residues long. Germline-derived CDR1 and CDR2 are MNHEY and SMNVEV (reference sequence). CDR3 coding DNA: TGTGCCAGCACCCCCGGGAGAATGAACGAGCAGTACTTC. Translated, it gives CASTPGRMNEQYF.

This clone was seen only a few times. The chain carries TRBV18 and TRBJ1-2, with D possibly being TRBD1 (5 bases). Germline V gene lookup returns CDR1 KGHSH and CDR2 LQKENI. CDR3 length: 14 amino acids. V gave up 1 base and J gave up 8 bases, with 14 bases separating them. Here the CDR3 reads CASSPLNDSWGYTF. The CDR3 bases are TGTGCCAGCTCACCACTGAATGACAGTTGGGGCTACACCTTC.

The rearrangement joins TRBV29-1 to TRBJ2-5, with 12 bases matching TRBD2. Per the germline V gene, CDR1 is SQVTM and CDR2 is ANQGSEA. J gave up 5 bases and V 8 bases, and 9 bases lay outside the gene matches. The CDR3 runs to 14 residues. The CDR3 nucleotides are TGCAGCCTACGACTAGCGGGAGTGTTGGAGACCCAGTACTTC. Translation gives CSLRLAGVLETQYF. Complete variable domain (other parts from reference TRBV29-1 and TRBJ2-5): SAVISQKPSRDICQRGTSLTIQCQVDSQVTMMFWYRQQPGQSLTLIATANQGSEATYESGFVIDKFPISRPNLTFSTLTVSNMSPEDSSIYLCSLRLAGVLETQYFGPGTRLLVL.

V gene TRBV28 combines with J gene TRBJ1-1; the D is unclear. This CDR3 is built from 15 residues. Deletions cut 2 bases from V and 0 bases from J, with 10 bases between. Germline loops: CDR1 MDHEN, CDR2 SYDVKM. The CDR3, as DNA: TGTGCCAGCAGTTTACCTCCCCGCGTGAACACTGAAGCTTTCTTT. Translated, it gives CASSLPPRVNTEAFF.

The chain employs TRBV6-6 and TRBJ1-4, with no clear D. Trimming removed 8 bases from V and 0 bases from J, with 13 bases in between. Germline CDR1 MNHNY, CDR2 SVGAGI (reference sequence). CDR3 size: 15 residues. The CDR3 reads CASQASAATNEKLFF. For the CDR3, the DNA is TGTGCCAGCCAGGCGTCAGCTGCAACTAATGAAAAACTGTTTTTT.